This TCR beta chain was identified during a study of T cells in Graves' hyperthyroidism and ophthalmopathy. This CDR3 spans 19 amino acids. Per the germline V gene, CDR1 is MNHEY and CDR2 is SMNVEV (reference sequence). The J segment lost 5 bases and the V segment lost 0 bases, leaving 13 bases of the junction unmatched. Over 18 months, lack of ophthalmopathy progression marked Graves' hyperthyroidism as stable. RNA transcripts gave rise to amplified TCR beta CDR3 regions. With the HTBI primer set, the TCR CDR3 went through a first round of RT-PCR. TCRdb processed the multiplex PCR reads anew with MiXCR; each CDR3 protein has one entry. The sample records more than 500,000 distinct CDR3 sequences, 12% to 15% being singletons. This clonotype was seen a handful of times. The antigen is undetermined. Overall study results and limits: In the blood, most expanded thyroid clonotypes above 0.001 appeared as well.

J is TRBJ2-5 and V is TRBV27; 12 bases match TRBD2. The sample was blood. This sequence was found in a woman aged 35 to 49 with Graves' hyperthyroidism. For the CDR3, the DNA is TGTGCCAGCAGTTTATCCCGACCTCCTAGCGGGAGGGCCTGGGAGACCCAGTACTTC. This codes for CASSLSRPPSGRAWETQYF.